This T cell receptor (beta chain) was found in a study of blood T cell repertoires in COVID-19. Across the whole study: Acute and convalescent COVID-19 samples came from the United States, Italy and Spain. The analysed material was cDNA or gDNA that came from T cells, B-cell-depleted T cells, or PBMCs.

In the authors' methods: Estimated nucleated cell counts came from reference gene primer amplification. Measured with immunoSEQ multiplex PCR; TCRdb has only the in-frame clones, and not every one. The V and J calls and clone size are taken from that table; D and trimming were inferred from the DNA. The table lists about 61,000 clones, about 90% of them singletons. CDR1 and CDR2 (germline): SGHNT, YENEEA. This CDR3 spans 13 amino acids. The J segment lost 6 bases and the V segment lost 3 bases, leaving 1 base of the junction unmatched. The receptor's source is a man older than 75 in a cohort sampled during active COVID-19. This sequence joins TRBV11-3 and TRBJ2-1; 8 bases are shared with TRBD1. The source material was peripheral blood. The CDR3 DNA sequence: TGTGCCAGCAGCTTCGGACAGGGCAATGAGCAGTTCTTC. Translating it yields CASSFGQGNEQFF.